This T cell receptor (beta chain) was captured by sequencing in a study of technical replicates of blood from a few donors. This clone has just one count. The CDR3 extends over 13 amino acids. The J segment lost 3 bases and the V segment lost 3 bases, leaving 4 bases of the junction unmatched. CDR1 SQVTM and CDR2 ANQGSEA come from the germline V gene. Data came from immunoSEQ multiplex PCR; TCRdb stores just in-frame clones and leaves some out. The sample has around 50,000 clones, about 96% seen once. J is TRBJ1-2 and V is TRBV29-1; 7 nucleotides agree with TRBD1. Sequencing was performed on T cells isolated from PBMCs. This TCR was recovered from a human donor in good health. CDR3 coding DNA: TGCAGCGTTGAGGCCAGGGGGGACTATGGCTACACCTTC. Protein sequence: CSVEARGDYGYTF.